The TCR beta chain described here comes from a study of technical replicates of blood from four donors. Method: immunoSEQ multiplex PCR; TCRdb's copy keeps in-frame clones and lacks some. The sample lists about 12,000 clones; approximately 93% were seen once. The specimen sequenced was PBMCs. This clonotype originated in a human donor in good health.

CDR3 sequence: CASSYGAGASYEQYF. The DNA for the CDR3 is TGTGCCAGCAGTTACGGGGCAGGGGCGTCCTACGAGCAGTACTTC. The chain combines TRBV6-6 with TRBJ2-7; D perhaps matches TRBD1 (6 bases). Germline V gives CDR1 MNHNY, CDR2 SVGAGI (reference sequence). With 2 bases removed from V and 1 base from J, the gap between germline ends came to 12 bases. CDR3 length: 15 residues.